Reported below is one T cell receptor (beta chain). The clone's antigen remains unknown. No qualities accompany the bases; no much larger clone lies one base away. The CDR1 and CDR2 encoded by the germline V gene are MGHRA and YSYEKL. Spanning cysteine to phenylalanine, the CDR3 consists of 16 amino acids. Only the CDR3 portion is preserved as DNA: 48 bases, with reading frame beginning at the first base. V gives up 0 bases and J gives up 2 bases, and the segment between their germline ends measures 14 bases. This record comes from a study of blood T cell repertoires in COVID-19 (dated by TCRdb to about 2020). With regard to the full study: The collaborator samples originated in the United States, Italy and Spain and spanned the acute and convalescent phases of COVID-19. The material from the prospective study consisted of cDNA or gDNA derived from T cells, B-cell-depleted T cells, or PBMCs. The dataset comprised deeply sampled blood TCRbeta repertoires from subjects exposed to, actively infected with, or recovered from COVID-19. A freely available public database, intended as a resource for researchers studying the immune response to SARS-CoV-2, is where the repertoires were released. Samples came from the ongoing ImmuneRACE study (first 160 participants) plus 1,254 subjects from 6 global collaborators. A de-identified subject ID, COVID-19 status, age in years and sex were almost always included in the sample metadata. Where available, HLA class I and class II types were taken from metadata supplied by the sample provider and were not determined by assay-based typing.

Enrolling through a virtual design, the prospective study's participants ranged in age from roughly 18 to 90 years and lived across 20 to 25 United States geographic areas. Cohort assignment in the prospective study relied on participant-reported clinical history from a screening survey and a study questionnaire. For ImmuneRACE Cohort 3, a participant was defined as recovered based on two consecutive negative NP/OP PCR tests, clearance by a healthcare professional, or resolution of symptoms. Each participant in the prospective study had whole blood, serum and a nasopharyngeal or oropharyngeal swab collected by mobile phlebotomists. Participants in the prospective study had the option to provide additional blood draws and questionnaires over a roughly 2-month period. Prospective study blood samples were shipped either frozen or at room temperature before DNA extraction. Points the paper makes about the study in general: How much clinical and demographic metadata was included differed by source and by participant, and the metadata was provided uncurated.

The immunoSEQ Assay, a bias-controlled multiplex PCR, was used to amplify TCRbeta CDR3 regions from genomic DNA. On the authors' methods: The number of nucleated cells in each sample was estimated by amplification of reference gene primers within the assay. To quantify the absolute abundance of each unique TCRbeta CDR3 rearrangement, sequence reads were collapsed and filtered. For each sample, productive Simpson clonality was calculated as the square root of Simpson's diversity index across productive rearrangements. Entries here come from immuneACCESS through TCRdb and include only in-frame sequences with V and J called. Some clones fail to appear in such tables; in the studies checked, an unresolved V gene covers under half of the shortfall, and the cause of the remainder is unknown. The DNA was the basis for D and trimming; V, J and clone size are from that table. Here the sample has a few hundred thousand clones; around nine tenths occur a single time. The ten largest make up approximately 8% of the sample.

This TCR was recovered from a woman aged 55-69 years who had recovered from COVID-19. This sequence uses TRBV4-1 and TRBJ2-7; tentative D gene TRBD2, with 6 bases matching. The specimen was PBMCs or T cells enriched from blood (not recorded which). The encoded CDR3 is CASSQEDLEGTYEQYF. The sequence in DNA is TGCGCCAGCAGCCAAGAAGACTTGGAGGGTACCTACGAGCAGTACTTC.